Below, one T cell receptor beta chain is given with its context. The junction differs from germline at one of its ends, possibly a read error. These data come from a study of blood T cell repertoires in COVID-19. The data were produced by immunoSEQ multiplex PCR, yet TCRdb's version contains in-frame clones alone and is incomplete. The sample holds around 170,000 clones, approximately 80% seen once. The TCR comes from a woman aged 60-70 years with acute or convalescent COVID-19. Sequencing was done on a sample of peripheral blood.

CDR3 nucleotide sequence: TGTGCTAGCAGCTTACGGCGGGGGGCAACAGATACGCAGTATTTT. It specifies CASSLRRGATDTQYF. The chain joins TRBV7-7 to TRBJ2-3; 8 bases agree with TRBD2. CDR1 and CDR2 from the germline V gene are SSHAT and FNYEAQ (reference sequence). The CDR3 extends over 15 amino acids.